Below, 31 T cell receptor beta chains from the same sample are listed, as sequenced in a study of blood T cell repertoires in COVID-19. Using immunoSEQ multiplex PCR, the repertoire was profiled, and TCRdb retains in-frame clones only, with some absent. This table has fewer than 400,000 clones, approximately 87% appearing once. The sequenced sample was PBMCs or T cells enriched from blood (not recorded which). Every receptor here comes from a woman in her forties or fifties who had recovered from COVID-19.

The chain links TRBV2 to TRBJ1-1; maybe TRBD1 (6 bases). The CDR3 runs to 14 residues. V dropped 4 bases and J dropped 1 base, with 10 bases sitting between them. CDR1 is SNHLY and CDR2 is FYNNEI in the germline V gene. The CDR3 nucleotides are TGTGCCAGCAGTGTTGAACAGGGGAACACTGAAGCTTTCTTT. Translated: CASSVEQGNTEAFF.

The chain recombines TRBV7-9 with TRBJ1-2, with 8 bases matching TRBD1. V lost 4 bases and J lost 8; bases outside the gene matches: 6. Per the germline V gene, CDR1 is SEHNR and CDR2 is FQNEAQ (reference sequence). The CDR3 has 13 amino acids. CDR3 nucleotides: TGTGCCAGCAGCTCCGGACAGGGAATCGGCTACACCTTC. Amino acid sequence: CASSSGQGIGYTF.

This rearrangement joins TRBV5-5 to TRBJ1-1; 10 positions agree with TRBD1. The V gene's germline CDR1 is SGHKS and CDR2 YYEKEE (reference sequence). The CDR3 has 16 amino acids. Trimming at V came to 4 bases and at J to 11 bases, leaving 17 bases not matched to a gene. The CDR3 spells CASSQSNPPGQGKAFF. As DNA, the CDR3 is TGTGCCAGCAGCCAATCGAACCCTCCGGGACAGGGGAAGGCTTTCTTT.

This clone was observed once. The chain recombines TRBV5-8 with TRBJ2-1, with TRBD1 matching 7 bases. There are 15 residues in the CDR3. Germline assignment: CDR1 SGHTS and CDR2 YDEGEE. V dropped 3 bases and J dropped 2; count of bases not matched to a gene: 5. This CDR3 is CASSSPGTAYNEQFF. The CDR3 DNA reads TGTGCCAGCAGCTCCCCGGGGACAGCCTACAATGAGCAGTTCTTC.

The chain links TRBV28 to TRBJ1-2, with D maybe TRBD1 (5 bases). CDR3 size: 13 residues. V dropped 6 bases and J dropped 8 bases, with 16 bases sitting between them. Germline loops: CDR1 MDHEN, CDR2 SYDVKM. The CDR3 spells CASRNNTGVGYTF. Written as DNA, the CDR3 is TGTGCCAGCAGAAACAATACAGGCGTAGGCTACACCTTC.

In regard to this clone: Distinct nucleotide sequences in the sample also encode this CDR3. The chain joins TRBV4-3 to TRBJ1-2; 8 nucleotides agree with TRBD1. The germline CDR1 and CDR2 sequences are LGHNA and YSLEER. V lost 0 bases and J lost 4; bases outside the gene matches: 4. The CDR3 has 15 residues. The CDR3, as DNA: TGCGCCAGCAGCCAAGAGCTAGGACAGGGCTATGGCTACACCTTC. This encodes CASSQELGQGYGYTF.

The chain links TRBV28 to TRBJ2-7; weak D call: TRBD1 (5 bases). The CDR3 is 14 residues long. CDR1 MDHEN and CDR2 SYDVKM come from the germline V gene. Trimming shortened V by 5 bases and J by 2 bases, and 13 bases separated the two germline ends. The CDR3 loop is CASSRSWGAYEQYF. The CDR3 DNA is TGTGCCAGCAGTCGTTCGTGGGGCGCCTACGAGCAGTACTTC.

This chain joins TRBV2 and TRBJ1-2, with TRBD1 matching 7 bases. In germline, CDR1 is SNHLY, CDR2 FYNNEI. CDR3 length equals 13 residues. Unmatched junction bases numbered 8, after V lost 8 bases and J lost 5 bases. This CDR3 is CASETGIGYGYTF. The CDR3 region has the DNA TGTGCCAGCGAGACAGGGATCGGGTATGGCTACACCTTC.

This chain links TRBV4-1 with TRBJ1-3; 7 nucleotides match TRBD1. Unmatched junction bases numbered 8, after V lost 0 bases and J lost 0 bases. CDR1 and CDR2 (germline): MGHRA, YSYEKL. The CDR3 has 18 amino acids. The CDR3 spells CASSQEVRRDSSGNTIYF. CDR3 bases: TGCGCCAGCAGCCAAGAAGTGCGCCGGGACAGCTCTGGAAACACCATATATTTT.

This chain uses TRBV7-8 with TRBJ1-3, with unresolved D. Per the germline V gene, CDR1 is SGHVS and CDR2 is FQNEAQ. The V gene lost 2 bases and the J gene lost 4 bases, with 6 bases spanning the gap. The CDR3 is 13 amino acids. In DNA form, the CDR3 reads TGTGCCAGCAGCTTAAGTCGGGGAAACACCATATATTTT. It translates to CASSLSRGNTIYF.

The chain carries TRBV19 and TRBJ1-3; 8 bases map to TRBD1. The junction had 7 bases not matched to a gene; V was cut back by 9 bases and J by 3 bases. Germline assignment: CDR1 LNHDA and CDR2 SQIVND (reference sequence). The CDR3 runs to 14 residues. CDR3 nucleotide sequence: TGTGCCAGCGGAACAGGGGGTTTTGGAAACACCATATATTTT. This encodes CASGTGGFGNTIYF.

V gene TRBV6-7 combines with J gene TRBJ2-3, with 7 nucleotides matching TRBD2. TRBV6-7 is reported as an ORF; its role is uncertain. This CDR3 comprises 16 residues. Unmatched junction bases numbered 10, after V lost 2 bases and J lost 5 bases. The CDR3 DNA sequence: TGTGCCAGCAGTTACCCCTCACGCGGGGGAAAAGATACGCAGTATTTT. It encodes CASSYPSRGGKDTQYF.

The gene calls are TRBV15 and TRBJ1-2, with 7 bases identical to TRBD1. The CDR3 sequence is 15 residues long. The trim removed 1 base at V and 2 bases at J, leaving 4 bases unmatched. The germline gives CDR1 LNHNV, CDR2 YYDKDF (reference sequence). The CDR3 spells CATSRARQGNYGYTF. The CDR3 region has the DNA TGTGCCACCAGCAGAGCCCGACAGGGCAACTATGGCTACACCTTC.

This chain uses TRBV2 with TRBJ2-1, with 7 positions matching TRBD1. This CDR3 has 13 residues. Per the germline V gene, CDR1 is SNHLY and CDR2 is FYNNEI. J was trimmed by 0 bases and V by 10 bases; bases with no gene match: 3. In DNA, the CDR3 is TGTGCCACGGGACAGAGCTCCTACAATGAGCAGTTCTTC. It yields the protein CATGQSSYNEQFF.

The V and J genes are TRBV4-3 and TRBJ1-2; 8 bases fit TRBD1. The CDR3 consists of 15 residues. V lost 1 base to trimming and J lost 2 bases; unmatched junction nucleotides: 3. In germline, CDR1 is LGHNA, CDR2 YSLEER. The CDR3 reads CASSQVQGANYGYTF. The CDR3 DNA sequence: TGCGCCAGCAGCCAAGTGCAGGGGGCGAACTATGGCTACACCTTC.

The chain joins TRBV6-2 or TRBV6-3 to TRBJ1-3; 10 positions match TRBD1. The CDR3 loop spans 16 amino acids. The germline V gene has CDR1 MNHEY and CDR2 SVGEGT. V trimming: 2 bases; J trimming: 2 bases; junction bases outside the gene matches: 3. The CDR3 DNA reads as TGTGCCAGCAGTTACATCGGGACAGGGGCTGGAAACACCATATATTTT. This sequence encodes CASSYIGTGAGNTIYF.

This chain connects TRBV5-1 to TRBJ2-5; 8 bases agree with TRBD1. Losses at the gene ends were 4 bases for V and 5 bases for J; bases not matched to a gene: 10. Germline CDR1 SGHRS, CDR2 YFSETQ. The CDR3 is 15 residues long. The CDR3 loop is CASSLGQAPGETQYF. The CDR3 coding sequence is TGCGCCAGCAGCCTGGGACAGGCCCCGGGGGAGACCCAGTACTTC. Variable domain in full (rest from reference TRBV5-1 and TRBJ2-5): KAGVTQTPRYLIKTRGQQVTLSCSPISGHRSVSWYQQTPGQGLQFLFEYFSETQRNKGNFPGRFSGRQFSNSRSEMNVSTLELGDSALYLCASSLGQAPGETQYFGPGTRLLVL.

This chain connects TRBV18 to TRBJ1-2; no reliable D call. This CDR3 spans 12 amino acids. Per germline, CDR1 KGHSH and CDR2 LQKENI. Deletions cut 0 bases from V and 6 bases from J, with 5 bases between. Here the CDR3 DNA reads TGTGCCAGCTCACCACCCGGGAATGGCTACACCTTC. Translation gives CASSPPGNGYTF.

The chain has TRBV19 and TRBJ1-5; D possibly corresponds to TRBD1 (5 bases). CDR3 length equals 15 residues. The germline CDR1 and CDR2 sequences are LNHDA and SQIVND (reference sequence). V shed 4 bases and J shed 4 bases, with 14 bases lying between them. The CDR3 DNA sequence: TGTGCCAGTAGTAGAGACAGTCTCCCAAATCAGCCCCAGCATTTT. This sequence encodes CASSRDSLPNQPQHF.

The count of this clone is one. This chain uses TRBV7-9 with TRBJ1-1; D is possibly TRBD1 (6 bases). CDR1 and CDR2 from the germline V gene are SEHNR and FQNEAQ (reference sequence). V dropped 5 bases and J dropped 4 bases, with 14 bases sitting between them. This CDR3 has 14 amino acids. The CDR3 DNA reads TGTGCCAGCAGCACCTTGACAGGAGGCACTGAAGCTTTCTTT. Its translation: CASSTLTGGTEAFF.

The rearrangement uses TRBV7-2 and TRBJ2-5, with D unclear. The CDR3 totals 13 residues. V dropped 4 bases and J dropped 5 bases, with 11 bases sitting between them. The germline V gene encodes CDR1 SGHTA and CDR2 FQGNSA. The CDR3 region is CASSSHARETQYF. CDR3 DNA sequence: TGTGCCAGCAGCTCGCACGCCCGGGAGACCCAGTACTTC. Complete variable domain (other parts from reference TRBV7-2 and TRBJ2-5): GAGVSQSPSNKVTEKGKDVELRCDPISGHTALYWYRQSLGQGLEFLIYFQGNSAPDKSGLPSDRFSAERTGGSVSTLTIQRTQQEDSAVYLCASSSHARETQYFGPGTRLLVL.

The gene calls are TRBV3-1 (or the pseudogene TRBV3-2) and TRBJ2-2; 10 nucleotides line up with TRBD2. This CDR3 contains 15 residues. V shed 6 bases and J 5 bases; nucleotides not matched to a gene: 6. From germline, CDR1 is LGHDT and CDR2 YNNKEL (reference sequence). The CDR3 is CASSLLAGATGELFF. The CDR3 nucleotides read TGTGCCAGCAGTCTTCTAGCGGGGGCTACCGGGGAGCTGTTTTTT.

The chain couples TRBV29-1 to TRBJ1-1; the D gene is possibly TRBD1 (5 bases). Per the germline V gene, CDR1 is SQVTM and CDR2 is ANQGSEA. V dropped 3 bases and J dropped 3 bases, with 14 bases sitting between them. The CDR3 length is 14 residues. For the CDR3, the DNA is TGCAGCGTTGATGGGGGGTCCTCATACACTGAAGCTTTCTTT. This translates into CSVDGGSSYTEAFF.

The chain recombines TRBV7-3 with TRBJ1-6, with D unclear. CDR1 is SGHTA, CDR2 FQGTGA, per germline. Between the trimmed V and J ends, which lost 2 bases and 7 bases, there was a span of 6 bases. This CDR3 is built from 13 residues. This chain's CDR3 is CASSLGLNSPLHF. The CDR3 nucleotides are TGTGCCAGCAGCTTAGGACTGAATTCACCCCTCCACTTT.

This clone was counted once. The rearrangement links TRBV19 to TRBJ1-2; D gene ambiguous. The CDR3 spans 13 residues. Germline CDR1 and CDR2: LNHDA and SQIVND (reference sequence). Trimming took off 2 bases at V and 4 bases at J, with 8 bases between the two ends. The CDR3 spells CASSIITSYGYTF. Written as DNA, the CDR3 is TGTGCCAGTAGTATAATAACCAGCTATGGCTACACCTTC.

The chain recombines TRBV2 with TRBJ2-6, with D possibly being TRBD2 (5 bases). The germline V gene encodes CDR1 SNHLY and CDR2 FYNNEI. CDR3 length equals 15 residues. V was cut by 8 bases and J by 5 bases, with 16 bases left in between. The CDR3 DNA reads TGTGCCAGCTCCCTAGGAGGTACGCGGGCCAACGTCCTGACTTTC. This sequence encodes CASSLGGTRANVLTF.

This chain links TRBV24-1 with TRBJ2-1, with D hard to call. The CDR3 totals 13 residues. Trimming stripped 5 bases from V and 9 bases from J, with 13 bases between. Germline loops: CDR1 KGHDR, CDR2 SFDVKD. The CDR3 sequence is CATSAHTAGEQFF. The CDR3 region has the DNA TGTGCCACCAGTGCCCATACCGCCGGTGAGCAGTTCTTC.

There are a few counts of this clone. This sample also contains other DNA sequences that code for the same CDR3. This chain connects TRBV7-9 to TRBJ1-5; TRBD1 aligns across 9 bases. Trimming at V came to 6 bases and at J to 4 bases, leaving 7 bases not matched to a gene. CDR1 is SEHNR and CDR2 is FQNEAQ in the germline V gene (reference sequence). This CDR3 has 15 amino acids. The CDR3 DNA reads TGTGCCAGCAGTTCGCCGGGACAGGGAAATCAGCCCCAGCATTTT. It codes for CASSSPGQGNQPQHF.

This chain connects TRBV5-5 to TRBJ2-7, with TRBD2 matching over 9 bases. CDR1 and CDR2 (germline): SGHKS, YYEKEE (reference sequence). The CDR3 has 16 residues. Unmatched junction bases numbered 11, after V lost 4 bases and J lost 3 bases. The DNA of the CDR3 is TGTGCCAGCAGCCGCGACTCTAGCGGGGACCACTACGAGCAGTACTTC. Amino acids: CASSRDSSGDHYEQYF.

This clone was picked up one time. The chain uses TRBV5-5 and TRBJ1-2; no clear D. CDR3 length: 15 residues. CDR1 is SGHKS, CDR2 YYEKEE, per germline (reference sequence). Trimming removed 3 bases from V and 4 bases from J, with 16 bases in between. CDR3 residues: CASSSTISGFYGYTF. CDR3 in DNA: TGTGCCAGCAGCTCAACAATTAGCGGTTTCTATGGCTACACCTTC.

This clone has a single count. The chain has TRBV7-3 and TRBJ1-1, with a weak D call TRBD1 (5 bases). Germline V gives CDR1 SGHTA, CDR2 FQGTGA. The germline V and J ends were trimmed by 5 bases and 11 bases, with 18 bases remaining between them. This CDR3 spans 13 amino acids. The CDR3 region has the DNA TGTGCCAGCAGCAACGCGGGGGGTGCCGATGCTTTCTTT. It yields the protein CASSNAGGADAFF.